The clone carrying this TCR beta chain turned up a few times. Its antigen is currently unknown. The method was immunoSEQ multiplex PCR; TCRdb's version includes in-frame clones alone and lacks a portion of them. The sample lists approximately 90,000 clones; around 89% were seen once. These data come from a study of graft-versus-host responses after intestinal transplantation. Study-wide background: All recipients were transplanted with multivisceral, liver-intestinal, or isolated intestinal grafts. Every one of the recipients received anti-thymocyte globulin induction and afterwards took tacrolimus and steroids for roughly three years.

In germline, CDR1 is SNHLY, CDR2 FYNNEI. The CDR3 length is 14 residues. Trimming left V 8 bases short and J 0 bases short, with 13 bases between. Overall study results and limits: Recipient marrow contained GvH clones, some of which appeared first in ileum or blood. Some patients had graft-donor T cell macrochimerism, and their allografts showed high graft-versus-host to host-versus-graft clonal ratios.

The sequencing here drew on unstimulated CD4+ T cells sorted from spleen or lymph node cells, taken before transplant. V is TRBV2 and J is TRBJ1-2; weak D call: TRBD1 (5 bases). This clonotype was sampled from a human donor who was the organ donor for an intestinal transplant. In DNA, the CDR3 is TGTGCCAGCCCCCAGGGTGGGACTAACTATGGCTACACCTTC. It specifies CASPQGGTNYGYTF.